These T cell receptor beta chains were read from a single sample in a study of cytotoxic CD8 clonotypes in ibrutinib-treated CLL. Produced via immunoSEQ multiplex PCR; TCRdb's table is partial and in-frame only. The sample carries 250,000 to 350,000 clones, approximately 76% recorded once. The sequences come from PBMCs, collected at disease progression, from a patient treated with ibrutinib. Receptors were obtained from a human donor with chronic lymphocytic leukemia. Both conserved end residues are part of each CDR3. A D gene is named only where the DNA matches it firmly. Clone size is given for some rows only: seen once, a few or many times, or a class if the clone is expanded.

v_gene	abundance	d_gene	j_gene	CDR3nt	CDR3aa
TRBV5-6	.	TRBD1	TRBJ1-2	TGTGCCAGCAGCCGAATTCCAGGGCAGGGGGACGGCTACACCTTC	CASSRIPGQGDGYTF
TRBV2	few	.	TRBJ1-3	TGTGCCAGCAGGGTCTCTGGAAACACCATATATTTT	CASRVSGNTIYF
TRBV4-3	.	TRBD1	TRBJ1-5	TGCGCCAGCAGCCAAGATTCGCAGGGGGATCAGCCCCAGCATTTT	CASSQDSQGDQPQHF
TRBV6-1	.	TRBD1	TRBJ1-4	TGTGCCAGCAGTGAAAAGGACAGGCGGAATGAAAAACTGTTTTTT	CASSEKDRRNEKLFF
TRBV9	.	.	TRBJ1-2	TGTGCCAGCAGCGTAGGCGGGGGCTACACCTTC	CASSVGGGYTF
TRBV2	.	.	TRBJ1-6	TGTGCCAGCAGTGAAGCTAGGGCAGGGTCCTATAATTCACCCCTCCACTTT	CASSEARAGSYNSPLHF
TRBV15	.	.	TRBJ2-7	TGTGCCACCAGTATCCACTCAGCCCAAGGCGAGCAGTACTTC	CATSIHSAQGEQYF
TRBV6-5	few	.	TRBJ1-5	TGTGCCAGCAGCCGCACCCCGGATCAGCCCCAGCATTTT	CASSRTPDQPQHF
TRBV7-8	.	.	TRBJ1-2	TGTGCCAGCAGCTTTTTACAGGACTTTAACTATGGCTACACCTTC	CASSFLQDFNYGYTF
TRBV11-2	.	.	TRBJ2-1	TGTGCCAGCAGATACAGGTCCGACCAAGTGCAGTTCTTC	CASRYRSDQVQFF